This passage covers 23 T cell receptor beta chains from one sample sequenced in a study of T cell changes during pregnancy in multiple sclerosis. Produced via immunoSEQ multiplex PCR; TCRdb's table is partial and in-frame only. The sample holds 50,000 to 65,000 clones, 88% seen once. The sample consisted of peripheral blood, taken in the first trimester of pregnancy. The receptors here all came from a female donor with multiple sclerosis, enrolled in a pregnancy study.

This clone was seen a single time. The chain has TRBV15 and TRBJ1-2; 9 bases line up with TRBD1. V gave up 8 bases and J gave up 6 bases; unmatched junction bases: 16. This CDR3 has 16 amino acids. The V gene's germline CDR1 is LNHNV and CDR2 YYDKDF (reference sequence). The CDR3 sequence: CATRFKEGQGPDGYTF. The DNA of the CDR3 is TGTGCCACCCGATTTAAGGAGGGACAGGGCCCCGATGGCTACACCTTC.

The CDR3 reads CASNRSPNEQFF. CDR3 in DNA: TGTGCCAGCAACCGGTCCCCCAATGAGCAGTTCTTC. V is TRBV2 and J is TRBJ2-1; D call uncertain. V was cut by 7 bases and J by 6 bases, with 10 bases left in between. The CDR3 sequence is 12 residues long. Germline CDR1 and CDR2: SNHLY and FYNNEI.

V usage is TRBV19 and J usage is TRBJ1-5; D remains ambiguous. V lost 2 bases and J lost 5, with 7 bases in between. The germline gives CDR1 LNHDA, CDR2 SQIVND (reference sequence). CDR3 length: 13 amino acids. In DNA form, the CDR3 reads TGTGCCAGTAGTATAACTCTTGATCAGCCCCAGCATTTT. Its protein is CASSITLDQPQHF.

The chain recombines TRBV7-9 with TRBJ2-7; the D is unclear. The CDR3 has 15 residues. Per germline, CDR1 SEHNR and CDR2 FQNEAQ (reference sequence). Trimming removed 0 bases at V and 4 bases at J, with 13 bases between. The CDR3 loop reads CASSLAGSELYEQYF. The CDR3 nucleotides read TGTGCCAGCAGCTTAGCCGGGTCGGAGTTATACGAGCAGTACTTC.

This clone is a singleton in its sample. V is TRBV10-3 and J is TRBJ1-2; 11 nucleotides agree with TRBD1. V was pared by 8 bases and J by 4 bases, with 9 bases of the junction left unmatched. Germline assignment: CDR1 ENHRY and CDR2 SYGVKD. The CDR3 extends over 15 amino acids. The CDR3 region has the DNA TGTGCCATCCGACAGGGGACAGGGGGTGGCTATGGCTACACCTTC. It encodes CAIRQGTGGGYGYTF.

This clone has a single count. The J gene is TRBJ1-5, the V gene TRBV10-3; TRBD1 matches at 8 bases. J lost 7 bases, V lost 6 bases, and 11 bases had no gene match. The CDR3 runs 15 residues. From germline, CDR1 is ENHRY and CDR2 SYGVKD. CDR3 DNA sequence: TGTGCCATCAGCGCAGACAGGGGCGGAAGACAGCCCCAGCATTTT. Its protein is CAISADRGGRQPQHF.

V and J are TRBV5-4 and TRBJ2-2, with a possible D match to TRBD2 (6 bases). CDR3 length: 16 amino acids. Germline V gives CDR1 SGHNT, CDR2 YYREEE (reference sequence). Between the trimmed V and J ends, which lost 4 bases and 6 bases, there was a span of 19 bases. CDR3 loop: CASSPPTGARAGELFF. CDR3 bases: TGTGCCAGCAGCCCCCCGACGGGAGCAAGAGCCGGGGAGCTGTTTTTT.

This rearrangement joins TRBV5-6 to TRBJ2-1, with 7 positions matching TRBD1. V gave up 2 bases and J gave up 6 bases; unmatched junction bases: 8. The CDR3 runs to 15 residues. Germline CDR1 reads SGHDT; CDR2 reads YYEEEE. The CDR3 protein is CASSFRTGSINEQFF. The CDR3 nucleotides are TGTGCCAGCAGCTTTAGGACAGGTAGTATCAATGAGCAGTTCTTC.

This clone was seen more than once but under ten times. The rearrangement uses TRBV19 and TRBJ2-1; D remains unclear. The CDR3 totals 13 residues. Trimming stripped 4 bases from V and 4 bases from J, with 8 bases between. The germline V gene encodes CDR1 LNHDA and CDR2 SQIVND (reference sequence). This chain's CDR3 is CASSKSRYNEQFF. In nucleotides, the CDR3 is TGTGCCAGTAGTAAATCTAGGTACAATGAGCAGTTCTTC. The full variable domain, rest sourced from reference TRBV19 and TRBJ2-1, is DGGITQSPKYLFRKEGQNVTLSCEQNLNHDAMYWYRQDPGQGLRLIYYSQIVNDFQKGDIAEGYSVSREKKESFPLTVTSAQKNPTAFYLCASSKSRYNEQFFGPGTRLTVL.

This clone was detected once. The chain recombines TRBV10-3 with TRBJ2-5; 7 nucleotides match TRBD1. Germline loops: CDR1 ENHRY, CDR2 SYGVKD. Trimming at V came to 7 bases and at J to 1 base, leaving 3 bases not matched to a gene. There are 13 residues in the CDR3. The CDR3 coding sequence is TGTGCCATCAATCGGGACAGCCAAGAGACCCAGTACTTC. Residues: CAINRDSQETQYF.

CDR3 region: CASSVGDRGHPSGNTIYF. The CDR3 coding sequence is TGTGCCAGCAGCGTAGGGGACAGGGGGCACCCCTCTGGAAACACCATATATTTT. The rearrangement uses TRBV9 and TRBJ1-3; 12 bases align to TRBD1. V lost 0 bases and J lost 0; bases outside the gene matches: 4. CDR3 size: 18 residues. Germline-derived CDR1 and CDR2 are SGDLS and YYNGEE.

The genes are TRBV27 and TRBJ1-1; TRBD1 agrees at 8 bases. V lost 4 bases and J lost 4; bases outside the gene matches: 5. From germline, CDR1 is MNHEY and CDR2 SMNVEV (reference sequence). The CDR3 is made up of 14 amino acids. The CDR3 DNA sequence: TGTGCCAGCAGTTACCGGGACAGGTCCACTGAAGCTTTCTTT. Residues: CASSYRDRSTEAFF.

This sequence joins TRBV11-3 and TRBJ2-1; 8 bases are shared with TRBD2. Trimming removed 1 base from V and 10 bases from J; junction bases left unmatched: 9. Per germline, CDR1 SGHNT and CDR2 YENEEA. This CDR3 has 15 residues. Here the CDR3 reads CASSLVTGTRAEQFF. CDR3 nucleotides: TGTGCCAGCAGCTTAGTCACCGGGACTAGAGCCGAGCAGTTCTTC.

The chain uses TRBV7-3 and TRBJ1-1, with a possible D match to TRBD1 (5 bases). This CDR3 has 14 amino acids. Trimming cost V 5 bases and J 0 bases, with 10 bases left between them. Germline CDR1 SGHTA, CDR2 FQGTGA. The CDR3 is CASSLQGLNTEAFF. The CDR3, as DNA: TGTGCCAGCAGCCTCCAGGGCTTGAACACTGAAGCTTTCTTT.

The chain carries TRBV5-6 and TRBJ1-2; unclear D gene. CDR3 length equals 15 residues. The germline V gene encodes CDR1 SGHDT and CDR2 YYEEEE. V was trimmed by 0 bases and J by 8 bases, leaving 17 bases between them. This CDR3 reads CASSLVAPGGYGYTF. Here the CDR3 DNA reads TGTGCCAGCAGCTTGGTGGCACCAGGAGGTTACGGCTACACCTTC.

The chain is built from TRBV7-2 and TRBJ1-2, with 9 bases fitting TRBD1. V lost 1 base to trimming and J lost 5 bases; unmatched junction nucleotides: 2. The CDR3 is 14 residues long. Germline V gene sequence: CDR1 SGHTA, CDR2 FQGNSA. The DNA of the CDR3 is TGTGCCAGCAGCTTAGGAGGGACAGGGTATGGCTACACCTTC. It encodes CASSLGGTGYGYTF.

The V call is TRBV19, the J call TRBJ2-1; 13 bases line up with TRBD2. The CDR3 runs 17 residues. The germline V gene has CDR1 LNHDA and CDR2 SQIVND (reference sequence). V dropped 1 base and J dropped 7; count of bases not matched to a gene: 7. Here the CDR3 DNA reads TGTGCCAGTAGTATAGTACCGGGACTAGCGGGAAGGAATGAGCAGTTCTTC. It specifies CASSIVPGLAGRNEQFF.

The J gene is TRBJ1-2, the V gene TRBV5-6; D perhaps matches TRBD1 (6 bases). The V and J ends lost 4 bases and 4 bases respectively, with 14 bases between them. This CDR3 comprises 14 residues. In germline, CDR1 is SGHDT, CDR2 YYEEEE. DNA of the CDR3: TGTGCCAGCAGCGCCCCGACAGGACCCTATGGCTACACCTTC. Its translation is CASSAPTGPYGYTF.

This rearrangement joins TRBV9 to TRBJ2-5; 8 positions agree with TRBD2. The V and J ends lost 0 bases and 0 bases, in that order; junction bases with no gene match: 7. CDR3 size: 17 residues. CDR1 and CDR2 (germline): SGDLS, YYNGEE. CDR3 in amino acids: CASSVGASGSHQETQYF. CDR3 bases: TGTGCCAGCAGCGTAGGGGCTAGCGGGTCTCACCAAGAGACCCAGTACTTC. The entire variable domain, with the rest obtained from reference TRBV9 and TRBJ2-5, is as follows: DSGVTQTPKHLITATGQRVTLRCSPRSGDLSVYWYQQSLDQGLQFLIQYYNGEERAKGNILERFSAQQFPDLHSELNLSSLELGDSALYFCASSVGASGSHQETQYFGPGTRLLVL.

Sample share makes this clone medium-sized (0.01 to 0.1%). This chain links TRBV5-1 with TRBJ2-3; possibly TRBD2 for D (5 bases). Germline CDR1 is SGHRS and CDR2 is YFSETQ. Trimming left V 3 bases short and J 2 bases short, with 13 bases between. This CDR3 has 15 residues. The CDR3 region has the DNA TGCGCCAGCAGCTCCAGTAGCGAGACCACAGATACGCAGTATTTT. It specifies CASSSSSETTDTQYF.

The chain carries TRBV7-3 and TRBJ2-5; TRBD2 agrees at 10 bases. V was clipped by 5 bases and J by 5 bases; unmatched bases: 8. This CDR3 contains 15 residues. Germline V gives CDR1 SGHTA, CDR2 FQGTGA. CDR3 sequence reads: CASSPGLAIIETQYF. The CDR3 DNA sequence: TGTGCCAGCAGCCCGGGACTAGCGATAATTGAGACCCAGTACTTC.

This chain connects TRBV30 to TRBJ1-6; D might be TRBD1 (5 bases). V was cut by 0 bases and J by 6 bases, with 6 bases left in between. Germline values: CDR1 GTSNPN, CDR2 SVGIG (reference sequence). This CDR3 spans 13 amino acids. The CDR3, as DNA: TGTGCCTGGAGTGTTCAGGGTAATTCACCCCTCCACTTT. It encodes CAWSVQGNSPLHF.

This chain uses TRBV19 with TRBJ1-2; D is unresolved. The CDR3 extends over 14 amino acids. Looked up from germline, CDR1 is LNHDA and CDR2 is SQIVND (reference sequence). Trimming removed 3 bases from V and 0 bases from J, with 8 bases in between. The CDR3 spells CASSIEAANYGYTF. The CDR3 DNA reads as TGTGCCAGTAGTATTGAGGCCGCTAACTATGGCTACACCTTC. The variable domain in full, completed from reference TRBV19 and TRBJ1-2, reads DGGITQSPKYLFRKEGQNVTLSCEQNLNHDAMYWYRQDPGQGLRLIYYSQIVNDFQKGDIAEGYSVSREKKESFPLTVTSAQKNPTAFYLCASSIEAANYGYTFGSGTRLTVV.